The rows below give T cell receptor beta chains drawn from one sample of a study of human T cells and chemical hapten exposure. One entry per CDR3 protein results from TCRdb running MiXCR on the RACE reads. The data contain 180,000 or so distinct CDR3 sequences, roughly 14% of them singletons. Source: whole blood, taken in connection with sensitization to the hapten diphenylcyclopropenone (DPC). These receptors were obtained from a woman aged 25 to 39 with alopecia areata. Some clones in this sample may be carry-over from other donors' samples. CDR3s include the opening cysteine and the closing phenylalanine or tryptophan. The order of the fields is V gene, J gene, D gene, clone size, CDR3 protein, CDR3 DNA. A D gene is named only where the DNA matches it firmly. The listing skips clone size in some rows; elsewhere it reads once, few, many or a size class.

>TRBV20-1|TRBJ1-5|NA|NA
CSANSDDGNQPQHF
TGCAGTGCTAACAGCGACGATGGCAATCAGCCCCAGCATTTT
>TRBV5-1|TRBJ2-5|NA|few
CASTDGGAAQETQYF
TGCGCCAGCACCGACGGAGGGGCCGCCCAAGAGACCCAGTACTTC
>TRBV7-9|TRBJ2-1|TRBD2|NA
CASSFRLAGGPSDEQFF
TGTGCCAGCAGCTTTCGCCTAGCGGGAGGGCCTTCGGATGAGCAGTTCTTC
>TRBV29-1|TRBJ2-3|NA|NA
CSVPGWPRTDTQYF
TGCAGCGTCCCGGGGTGGCCTCGCACAGATACGCAGTATTTT
>TRBV20-1|TRBJ1-1|NA|many
CSAREGGRTEAFF
TGCAGTGCTAGAGAGGGCGGGCGCACTGAAGCTTTCTTT
>TRBV30|TRBJ1-1|NA|many
CAWRINGNTEAFF
TGTGCCTGGAGAATAAACGGGAACACTGAAGCTTTCTTT
>TRBV28|TRBJ2-3|NA|many
CASSLGGRTDTQYF
TGTGCCAGCAGTTTAGGGGGCAGGACAGATACGCAGTATTTT
>TRBV20-1|TRBJ1-5|TRBD1|few
CSATPGTGVQPQHF
TGCAGTGCTACTCCGGGGACAGGGGTTCAGCCCCAGCATTTT
>TRBV5-4|TRBJ2-2|TRBD1|NA
CASSPTVAQGAGELFF
TGTGCCAGCAGCCCGACAGTCGCTCAGGGGGCCGGGGAGCTGTTTTTT
>TRBV7-9|TRBJ2-5|NA|few
CASSPTVTRETQYF
TGTGCCAGCAGCCCGACGGTAACAAGAGAGACCCAGTACTTC
>TRBV20-1|TRBJ2-3|TRBD2|many
CSARIAGLVDTQYF
TGCAGTGCTAGAATAGCGGGTCTGGTAGATACGCAGTATTTT
>TRBV12-3/TRBV12-4|TRBJ1-1|TRBD1|few
CASRPATGANTEAFF
TGTGCCAGCAGACCTGCGACAGGGGCGAACACTGAAGCTTTCTTT